This TCR beta chain comes out of a study of blood T cell repertoires in COVID-19. Turning to the study itself: Spain, Italy and the United States supplied samples that represented acute and convalescent COVID-19. PBMCs, B-cell-depleted T cells, or T cells provided the cDNA or gDNA that made up the material.

Per the authors' pipeline: It was from reference gene primer amplification that nucleated cell counts were estimated. Profiling relied on immunoSEQ multiplex PCR, and the TCRdb table lists in-frame clones only, not all of them. V, J and clone size derive from that table, while D and trimming were established from the DNA sequence. The table records some 140,000 clones, 84% of them present only once. Trimming pared 0 bases from V and 8 bases from J, leaving 12 bases between. The CDR3 consists of 13 residues. Looked up from germline, CDR1 is SGHNT and CDR2 is YYREEE (reference sequence). Input material: peripheral blood. The rearrangement uses TRBV5-4 and TRBJ2-7, with a possible D match to TRBD2 (5 bases). The sequence was collected from a human donor in a cohort sampled during active COVID-19. CDR3 residues: CASSLGLASKQYF. In nucleotides, the CDR3 is TGTGCCAGCAGCTTGGGGCTAGCATCGAAGCAGTACTTC. Complete variable domain (other parts from reference TRBV5-4 and TRBJ2-7): ETGVTQSPTHLIKTRGQQVTLRCSSQSGHNTVSWYQQALGQGPQFIFQYYREEENGRGNFPPRFSGLQFPNYSSELNVNALELDDSALYLCASSLGLASKQYFGPGTRLTVT.